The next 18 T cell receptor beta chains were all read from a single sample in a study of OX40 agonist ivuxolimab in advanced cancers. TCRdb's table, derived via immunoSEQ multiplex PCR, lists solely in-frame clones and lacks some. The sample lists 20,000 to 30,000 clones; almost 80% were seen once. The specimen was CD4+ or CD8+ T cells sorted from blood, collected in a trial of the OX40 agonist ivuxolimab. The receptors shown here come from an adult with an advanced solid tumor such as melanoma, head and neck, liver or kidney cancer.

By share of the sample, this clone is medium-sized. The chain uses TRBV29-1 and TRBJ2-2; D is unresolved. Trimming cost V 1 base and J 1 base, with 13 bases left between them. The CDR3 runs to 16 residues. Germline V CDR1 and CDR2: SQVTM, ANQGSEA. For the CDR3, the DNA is TGCAGCGTTGAAGTGGTGGGGTGGAGGAACACCGGGGAGCTGTTTTTT. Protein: CSVEVVGWRNTGELFF.

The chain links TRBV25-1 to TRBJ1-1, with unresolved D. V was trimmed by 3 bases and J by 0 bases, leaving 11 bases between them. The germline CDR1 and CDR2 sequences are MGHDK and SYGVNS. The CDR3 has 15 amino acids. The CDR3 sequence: CASSDPTRLNTEAFF. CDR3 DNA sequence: TGTGCCAGCAGTGACCCCACCCGTCTGAACACTGAAGCTTTCTTT.

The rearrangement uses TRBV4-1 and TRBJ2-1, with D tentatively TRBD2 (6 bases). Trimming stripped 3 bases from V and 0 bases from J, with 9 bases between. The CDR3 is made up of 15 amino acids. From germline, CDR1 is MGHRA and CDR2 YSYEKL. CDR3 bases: TGCGCCAGCAGCCAGGGGGGAAGCTCCTACAATGAGCAGTTCTTC. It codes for CASSQGGSSYNEQFF.

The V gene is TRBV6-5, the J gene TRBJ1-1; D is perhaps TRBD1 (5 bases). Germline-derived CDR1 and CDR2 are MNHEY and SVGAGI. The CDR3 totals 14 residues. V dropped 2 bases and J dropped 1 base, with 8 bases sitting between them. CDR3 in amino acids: CASSYEGTNTEAFF. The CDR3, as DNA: TGTGCCAGCAGTTACGAAGGGACGAACACTGAAGCTTTCTTT.

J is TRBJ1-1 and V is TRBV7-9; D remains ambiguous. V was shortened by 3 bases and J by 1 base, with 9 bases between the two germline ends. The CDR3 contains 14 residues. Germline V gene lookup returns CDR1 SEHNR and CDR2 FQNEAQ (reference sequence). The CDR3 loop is CASSLRIENTEAFF. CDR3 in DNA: TGTGCCAGCAGCTTGCGAATCGAGAACACTGAAGCTTTCTTT.

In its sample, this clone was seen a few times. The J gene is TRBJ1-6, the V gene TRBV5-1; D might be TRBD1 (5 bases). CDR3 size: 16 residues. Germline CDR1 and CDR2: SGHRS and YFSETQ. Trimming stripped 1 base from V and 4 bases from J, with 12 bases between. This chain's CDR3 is CASSLTGIRYNSPLHF. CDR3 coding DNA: TGCGCCAGCAGCTTGACAGGAATCCGATATAATTCACCCCTCCACTTT.

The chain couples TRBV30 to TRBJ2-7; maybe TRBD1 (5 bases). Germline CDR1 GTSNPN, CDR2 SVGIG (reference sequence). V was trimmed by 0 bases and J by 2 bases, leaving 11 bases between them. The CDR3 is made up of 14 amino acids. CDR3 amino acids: CAWSVGQGAYEQYF. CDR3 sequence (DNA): TGTGCCTGGAGTGTAGGACAAGGGGCCTACGAGCAGTACTTC.

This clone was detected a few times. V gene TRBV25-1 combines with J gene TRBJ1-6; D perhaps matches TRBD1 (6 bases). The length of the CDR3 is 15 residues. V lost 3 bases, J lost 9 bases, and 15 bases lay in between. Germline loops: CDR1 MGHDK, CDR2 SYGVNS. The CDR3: CASSERKGVGSPLHF. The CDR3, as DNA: TGTGCCAGCAGTGAGAGAAAGGGGGTCGGTTCACCCCTCCACTTT.

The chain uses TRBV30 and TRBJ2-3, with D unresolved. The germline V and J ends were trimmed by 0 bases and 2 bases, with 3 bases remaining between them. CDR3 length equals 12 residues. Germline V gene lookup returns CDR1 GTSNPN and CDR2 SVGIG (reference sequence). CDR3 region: CAWSVVTDTQYF. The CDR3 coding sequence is TGTGCCTGGAGTGTCGTCACAGATACGCAGTATTTT.

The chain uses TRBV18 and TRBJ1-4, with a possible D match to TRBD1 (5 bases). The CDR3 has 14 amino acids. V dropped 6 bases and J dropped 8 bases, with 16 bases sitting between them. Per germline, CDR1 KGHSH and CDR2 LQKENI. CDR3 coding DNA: TGTGCCAGCTCCGCGGGGGGGTTCGAGGAAAAACTGTTTTTT. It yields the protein CASSAGGFEEKLFF. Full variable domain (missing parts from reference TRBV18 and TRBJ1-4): NAGVMQNPRHLVRRRGQEARLRCSPMKGHSHVYWYRQLPEEGLKFMVYLQKENIIDESGMPKERFSAEFPKEGPSILRIQQVVRGDSAAYFCASSAGGFEEKLFFGSGTQLSVL.

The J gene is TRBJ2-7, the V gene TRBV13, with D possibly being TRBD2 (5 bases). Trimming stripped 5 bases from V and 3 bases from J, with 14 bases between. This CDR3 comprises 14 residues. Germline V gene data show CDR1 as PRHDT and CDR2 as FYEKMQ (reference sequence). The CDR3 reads CASSPGNQRYEQYF. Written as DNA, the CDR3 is TGTGCCAGCAGCCCCGGGAACCAGCGCTACGAGCAGTACTTC.

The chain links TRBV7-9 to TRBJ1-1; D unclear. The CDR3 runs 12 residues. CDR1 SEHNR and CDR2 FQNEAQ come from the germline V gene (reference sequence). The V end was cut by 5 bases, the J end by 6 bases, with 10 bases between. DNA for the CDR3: TGTGCCAGCAGCCGGATGGGCTCTGAAGCTTTCTTT. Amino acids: CASSRMGSEAFF. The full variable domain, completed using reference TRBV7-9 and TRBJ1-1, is DTGVSQNPRHKITKRGQNVTFRCDPISEHNRLYWYRQTLGQGPEFLTYFQNEAQLEKSRLLSDRFSAERPKGSFSTLEIQRTEQGDSAMYLCASSRMGSEAFFGQGTRLTVV.

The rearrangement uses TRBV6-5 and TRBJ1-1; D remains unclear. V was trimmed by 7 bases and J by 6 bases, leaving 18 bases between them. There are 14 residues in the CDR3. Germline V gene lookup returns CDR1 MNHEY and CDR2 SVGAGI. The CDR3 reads CASILDAGGAEAFF. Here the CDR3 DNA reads TGTGCCAGCATTCTGGACGCGGGCGGGGCTGAAGCTTTCTTT.

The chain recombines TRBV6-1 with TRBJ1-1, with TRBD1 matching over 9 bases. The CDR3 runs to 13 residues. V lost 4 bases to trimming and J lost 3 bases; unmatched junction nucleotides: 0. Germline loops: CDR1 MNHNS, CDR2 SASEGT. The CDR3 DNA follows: TGTGCCAGCAGTGGGACAGGGGACACTGAAGCTTTCTTT. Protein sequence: CASSGTGDTEAFF.

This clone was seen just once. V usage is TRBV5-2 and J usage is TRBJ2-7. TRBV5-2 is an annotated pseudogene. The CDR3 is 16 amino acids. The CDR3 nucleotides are TGTGCCAGCAGCGACCAGGGAGTGGGAGTCTTGAGCGAGCAGTACTTC. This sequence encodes CASSDQGVGVLSEQYF.

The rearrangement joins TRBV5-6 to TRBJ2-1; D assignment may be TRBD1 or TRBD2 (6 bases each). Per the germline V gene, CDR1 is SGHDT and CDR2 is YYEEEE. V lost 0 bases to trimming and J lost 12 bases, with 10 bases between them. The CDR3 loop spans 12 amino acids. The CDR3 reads CASSLVGGVQFF. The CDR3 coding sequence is TGTGCCAGCAGCTTGGTGGGGGGCGTGCAGTTCTTC.

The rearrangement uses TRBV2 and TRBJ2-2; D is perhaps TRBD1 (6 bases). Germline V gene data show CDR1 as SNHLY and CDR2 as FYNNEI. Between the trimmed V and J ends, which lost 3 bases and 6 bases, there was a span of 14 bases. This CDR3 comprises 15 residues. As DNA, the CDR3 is TGTGCCAGCAGTGAGACCCTGACAGGCCCCGGGGAGCTGTTTTTT. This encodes CASSETLTGPGELFF.

CDR3 loop: CASSRRDRAYNEQFF. The CDR3 bases are TGTGCCAGCAGCCGCCGGGACAGGGCCTACAATGAGCAGTTCTTC. The V and J genes are TRBV6-5 and TRBJ2-1, with TRBD1 matching 9 bases. The germline V gene has CDR1 MNHEY and CDR2 SVGAGI. V trimming: 6 bases; J trimming: 2 bases; junction bases outside the gene matches: 5. The CDR3 is made up of 15 amino acids.